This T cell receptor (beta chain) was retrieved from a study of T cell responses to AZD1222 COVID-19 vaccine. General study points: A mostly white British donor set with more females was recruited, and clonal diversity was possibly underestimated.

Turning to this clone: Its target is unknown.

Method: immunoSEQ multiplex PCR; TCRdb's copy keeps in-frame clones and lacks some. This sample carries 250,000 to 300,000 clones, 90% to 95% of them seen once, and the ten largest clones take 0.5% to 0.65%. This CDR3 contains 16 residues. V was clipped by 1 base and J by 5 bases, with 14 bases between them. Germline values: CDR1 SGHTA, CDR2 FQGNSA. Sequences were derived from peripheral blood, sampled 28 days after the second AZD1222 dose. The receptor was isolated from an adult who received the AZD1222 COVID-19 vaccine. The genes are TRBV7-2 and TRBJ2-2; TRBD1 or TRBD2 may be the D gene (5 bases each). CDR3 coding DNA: TGTGCCAGCAGCTTAGTTTGGGACCCCCGGACCGGGGAGCTGTTTTTT. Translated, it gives CASSLVWDPRTGELFF.